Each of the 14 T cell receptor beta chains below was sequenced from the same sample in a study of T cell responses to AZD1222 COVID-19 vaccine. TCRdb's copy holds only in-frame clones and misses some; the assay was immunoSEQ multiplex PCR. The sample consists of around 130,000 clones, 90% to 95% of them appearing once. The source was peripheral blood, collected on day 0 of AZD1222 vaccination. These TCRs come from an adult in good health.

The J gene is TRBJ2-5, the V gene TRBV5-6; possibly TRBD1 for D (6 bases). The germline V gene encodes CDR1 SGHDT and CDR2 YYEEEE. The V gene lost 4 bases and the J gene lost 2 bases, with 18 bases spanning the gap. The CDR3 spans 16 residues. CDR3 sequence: CASSHVRGSQQETQYF. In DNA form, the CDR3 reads TGTGCCAGCAGCCACGTCAGGGGATCCCAACAAGAGACCCAGTACTTC. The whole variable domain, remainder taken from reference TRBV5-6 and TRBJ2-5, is DAGVTQSPTHLIKTRGQQVTLRCSPKSGHDTVSWYQQALGQGPQFIFQYYEEEERQRGNFPDRFSGHQFPNYSSELNVNALLLGDSALYLCASSHVRGSQQETQYFGPGTRLLVL.

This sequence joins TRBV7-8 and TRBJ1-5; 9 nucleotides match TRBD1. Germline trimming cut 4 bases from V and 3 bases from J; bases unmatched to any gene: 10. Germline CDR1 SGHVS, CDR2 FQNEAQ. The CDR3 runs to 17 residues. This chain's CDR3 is CASSSRLGTGHNQPQHF. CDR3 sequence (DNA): TGTGCCAGCAGCTCGCGGCTGGGGACAGGGCACAATCAGCCCCAGCATTTT.

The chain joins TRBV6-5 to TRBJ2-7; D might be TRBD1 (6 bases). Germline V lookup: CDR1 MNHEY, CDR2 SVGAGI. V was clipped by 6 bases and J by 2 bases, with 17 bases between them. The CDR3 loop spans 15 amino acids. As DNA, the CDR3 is TGTGCCAGCAGAGATCTTGGGGGCGACCCCTACGAGCAGTACTTC. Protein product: CASRDLGGDPYEQYF.

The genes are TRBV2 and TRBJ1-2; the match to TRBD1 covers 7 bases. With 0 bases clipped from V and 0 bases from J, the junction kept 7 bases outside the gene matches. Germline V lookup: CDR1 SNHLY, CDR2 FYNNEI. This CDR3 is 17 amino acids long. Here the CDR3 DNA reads TGTGCCAGCAGTGAAGCGCTTCCGACAGGGACTAACTATGGCTACACCTTC. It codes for CASSEALPTGTNYGYTF.

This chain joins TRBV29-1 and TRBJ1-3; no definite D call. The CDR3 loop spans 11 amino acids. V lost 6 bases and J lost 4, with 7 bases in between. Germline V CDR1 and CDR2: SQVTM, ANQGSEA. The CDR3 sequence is CSVPWGNTIYF. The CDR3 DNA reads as TGCAGCGTCCCCTGGGGAAACACCATATATTTT. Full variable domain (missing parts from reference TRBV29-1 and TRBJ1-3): SAVISQKPSRDICQRGTSLTIQCQVDSQVTMMFWYRQQPGQSLTLIATANQGSEATYESGFVIDKFPISRPNLTFSTLTVSNMSPEDSSIYLCSVPWGNTIYFGEGSWLTVV.

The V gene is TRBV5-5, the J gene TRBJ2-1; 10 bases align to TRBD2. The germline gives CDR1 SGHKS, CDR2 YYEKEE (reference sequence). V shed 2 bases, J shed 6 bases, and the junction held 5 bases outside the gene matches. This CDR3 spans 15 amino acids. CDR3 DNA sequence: TGTGCCAGCAGCTTTAGCGGGGGGCAGGGCAATGAGCAGTTCTTC. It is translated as CASSFSGGQGNEQFF.

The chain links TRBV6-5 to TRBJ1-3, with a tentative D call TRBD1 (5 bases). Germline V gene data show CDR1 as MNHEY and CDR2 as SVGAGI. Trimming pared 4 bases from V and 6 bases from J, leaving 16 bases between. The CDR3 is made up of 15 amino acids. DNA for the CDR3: TGTGCCAGCAGTTCATTCGGGGGTTCTTCAAACACCATATATTTT. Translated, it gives CASSSFGGSSNTIYF.

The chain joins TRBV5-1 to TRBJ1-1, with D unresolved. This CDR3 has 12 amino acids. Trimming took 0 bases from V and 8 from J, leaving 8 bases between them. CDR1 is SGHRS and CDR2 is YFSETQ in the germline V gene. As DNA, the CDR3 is TGCGCCAGCAGCTTGGTTTGGGGAGAAGCTTTCTTT. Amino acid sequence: CASSLVWGEAFF.

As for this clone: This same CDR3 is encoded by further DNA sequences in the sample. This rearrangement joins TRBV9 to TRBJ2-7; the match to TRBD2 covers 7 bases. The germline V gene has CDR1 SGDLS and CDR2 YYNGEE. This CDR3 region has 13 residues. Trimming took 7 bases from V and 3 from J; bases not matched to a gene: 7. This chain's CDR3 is CASSKGTNYEQYF. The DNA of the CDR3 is TGTGCCAGCTCTAAGGGGACTAACTACGAGCAGTACTTC.

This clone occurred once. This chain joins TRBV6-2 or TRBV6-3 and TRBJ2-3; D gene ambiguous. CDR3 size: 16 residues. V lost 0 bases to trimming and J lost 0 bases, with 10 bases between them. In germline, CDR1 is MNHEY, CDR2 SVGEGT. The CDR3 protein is CASSYSMAASTDTQYF. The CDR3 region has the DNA TGTGCCAGCAGTTACTCGATGGCAGCTAGCACAGATACGCAGTATTTT.

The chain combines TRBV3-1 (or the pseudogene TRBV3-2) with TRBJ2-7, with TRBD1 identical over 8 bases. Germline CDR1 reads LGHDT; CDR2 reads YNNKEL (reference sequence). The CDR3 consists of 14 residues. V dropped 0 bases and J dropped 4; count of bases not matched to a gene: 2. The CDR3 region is CASSQDRGPYEQYF. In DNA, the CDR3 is TGTGCCAGCAGCCAAGACAGGGGGCCATACGAGCAGTACTTC.

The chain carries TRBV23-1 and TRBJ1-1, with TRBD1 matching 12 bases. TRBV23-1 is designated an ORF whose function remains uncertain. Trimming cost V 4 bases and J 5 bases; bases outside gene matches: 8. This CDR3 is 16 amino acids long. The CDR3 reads CASSLRDRGLPTEAFF. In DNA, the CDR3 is TGCGCCAGCAGTCTCCGGGACAGGGGGCTTCCGACTGAAGCTTTCTTT.

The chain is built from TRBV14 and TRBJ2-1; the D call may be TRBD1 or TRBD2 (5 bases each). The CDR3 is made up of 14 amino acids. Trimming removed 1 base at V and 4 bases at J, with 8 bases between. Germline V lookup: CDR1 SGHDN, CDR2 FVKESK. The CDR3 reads CASSQGGGYNEQFF. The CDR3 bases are TGTGCCAGCAGCCAAGGTGGGGGTTACAATGAGCAGTTCTTC.

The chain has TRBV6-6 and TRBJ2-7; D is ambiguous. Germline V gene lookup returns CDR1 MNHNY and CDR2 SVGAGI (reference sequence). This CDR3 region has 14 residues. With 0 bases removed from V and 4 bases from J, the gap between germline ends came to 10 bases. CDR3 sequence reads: CASSYSGNLYEQYF. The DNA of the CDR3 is TGTGCCAGCAGTTACTCGGGGAATCTTTACGAGCAGTACTTC.